These 2 T cell receptor beta chains share one sample of origin, sequenced in a study of T cell changes during pregnancy in multiple sclerosis. Profiling relied on immunoSEQ multiplex PCR, and the TCRdb table lists in-frame clones only, not all of them. Of tens of thousands of clones listed, roughly nine tenths are singletons. The sample was CD4+ T cells from peripheral blood mononuclear cells, taken in the first trimester of pregnancy. These receptors all come from a female donor with multiple sclerosis, enrolled in a pregnancy study.

The chain employs TRBV13 and TRBJ1-2; no definite D call. V was shortened by 7 bases and J by 6 bases, with 18 bases between the two germline ends. The CDR3 has 14 amino acids. The V gene's germline CDR1 is PRHDT and CDR2 FYEKMQ (reference sequence). CDR3 region: CASIQRYRPNGYTF. The CDR3 DNA sequence: TGTGCCAGCATCCAAAGGTACAGACCCAATGGCTACACCTTC.

There are a few counts of this clone. This specimen includes other DNA sequences encoding the same CDR3. The V call is TRBV25-1, the J call TRBJ1-2, with a tentative D call TRBD1 (5 bases). The CDR3 is 14 residues long. V shed 4 bases and J shed 2 bases, with 11 bases lying between them. Per germline, CDR1 MGHDK and CDR2 SYGVNS. This CDR3 is CASSGTGYNYGYTF. The CDR3, as DNA: TGTGCCAGCAGTGGAACAGGTTACAACTATGGCTACACCTTC.